The source of this TCR beta chain is a study of T cells in localized non-small cell lung cancer. Study results and limitations: Compared with tumor, uninvolved adjacent lung displayed greater T cell clonality, ranking highest overall. Only one tumor region was sequenced, so heterogeneity remains possible.

The table came from immunoSEQ multiplex PCR; TCRdb's copy has only in-frame clones and leaves some out. The table lists some 72,000 clones, about four fifths of them singletons. On this clone: Its specificity is unknown.

The CDR3 totals 14 residues. The germline gives CDR1 SGDLS, CDR2 YYNGEE. V dropped 4 bases and J dropped 5; count of bases not matched to a gene: 8. Specimen: peripheral blood, collected before any cancer treatment. The chain uses TRBV9 and TRBJ1-2; 7 bases line up with TRBD1. This receptor was identified in a man between 40 and 69 years old with stage I lung adenocarcinoma. CDR3 in DNA: TGTGCCAGCAGCCCTGACAGGGCTTCTTATGGCTACACCTTC. This encodes CASSPDRASYGYTF. The full variable domain, its missing parts supplied by reference TRBV9 and TRBJ1-2, is DSGVTQTPKHLITATGQRVTLRCSPRSGDLSVYWYQQSLDQGLQFLIQYYNGEERAKGNILERFSAQQFPDLHSELNLSSLELGDSALYFCASSPDRASYGYTFGSGTRLTVV.